The 25 T cell receptor beta chains given below trace back to one sample, sequenced in a study of CD8 T cells in Susac syndrome. After extraction with the RNeasy kit, roughly 0.45 to 1 ug of the RNA was reverse transcribed using random hexamers. One entry per CDR3 protein results from TCRdb running MiXCR on the immunoSEQ multiplex PCR reads. Here the sample spans 50,000 to 60,000 distinct CDR3 sequences, just over 90% being singletons. The source material was CD8+ T cells from PBMCs. The receptor set was obtained from a human donor in good health.

The rearrangement joins TRBV28 to TRBJ1-2; no clear D gene. V lost 1 base, J lost 4 bases, and 7 bases lay in between. Germline assignment: CDR1 MDHEN and CDR2 SYDVKM. The CDR3 consists of 13 residues. The CDR3, as DNA: TGTGCCAGCAGTTTATCGGCAGCCTATGGCTACACCTTC. It encodes CASSLSAAYGYTF.

The chain employs TRBV9 and TRBJ1-2, with D unresolved. CDR1 is SGDLS, CDR2 YYNGEE, per germline. The CDR3 spans 14 residues. Trimming took 0 bases from V and 2 from J, leaving 8 bases between them. CDR3 amino acids: CASSVGGRNYGYTF. The CDR3, as DNA: TGTGCCAGCAGCGTAGGTGGAAGGAACTATGGCTACACCTTC.

V gene TRBV12-3 or TRBV12-4 combines with J gene TRBJ2-7; weak D call: TRBD2 (7 bases). The CDR3 extends over 13 amino acids. V was clipped by 5 bases and J by 4 bases, with 12 bases between them. CDR3 sequence: CASSGEGVYEQYF. CDR3 DNA sequence: TGTGCCAGCAGTGGGGAGGGGGTATACGAGCAGTACTTC.

The chain joins TRBV6-1 to TRBJ1-2; D is ambiguous. The CDR3 covers 14 residues. Germline V CDR1 and CDR2: MNHNS, SASEGT. With 6 bases removed from V and 4 bases from J, the gap between germline ends came to 15 bases. The CDR3 protein is CASRPPDGIYGYTF. In nucleotides, the CDR3 is TGTGCCAGCAGACCCCCCGACGGAATCTATGGCTACACCTTC.

This clonotype has a single count. V gene TRBV5-4 combines with J gene TRBJ2-5, with TRBD1 matching over 10 bases. Germline lookup yields CDR1 SGHNT and CDR2 YYREEE (reference sequence). Germline trimming cut 4 bases from V and 7 bases from J; bases unmatched to any gene: 10. The CDR3 runs to 15 residues. CDR3 sequence (DNA): TGTGCCAGCAGCCAGGGACAGGGGAGTATTCGGACCCAGTACTTC. Amino acid sequence: CASSQGQGSIRTQYF.

V and J are TRBV9 and TRBJ1-4; D possibly corresponds to TRBD1 (5 bases). Trimming removed 1 base at V and 8 bases at J, with 12 bases between. CDR3 length: 14 amino acids. Germline V gives CDR1 SGDLS, CDR2 YYNGEE. The CDR3 sequence is CASSVQGGWEKLFF. The CDR3 nucleotides are TGTGCCAGCAGCGTACAGGGAGGATGGGAAAAACTGTTTTTT.

The chain combines TRBV6-1 with TRBJ2-1, with TRBD1 matching 11 bases. V dropped 2 bases and J dropped 7; count of bases not matched to a gene: 7. Germline V gene lookup returns CDR1 MNHNS and CDR2 SASEGT. CDR3 length: 16 residues. This CDR3 is CASSELKGTGGNEQFF. The CDR3 bases are TGTGCCAGCAGTGAACTCAAAGGGACAGGGGGGAATGAGCAGTTCTTC.

J is TRBJ2-7 and V is TRBV3-1, with D possibly matching TRBD1 (6 bases). This CDR3 has 13 amino acids. Germline CDR1 and CDR2: LGHDT and YNNKEL (reference sequence). Trimming cost V 2 bases and J 3 bases, with 8 bases left between them. CDR3 in DNA: TGTGCCAGCAGCCAACGACAGGACTACGAGCAGTACTTC. This gives the protein CASSQRQDYEQYF.

The chain employs TRBV12-3 or TRBV12-4 and TRBJ2-1; 8 positions agree with TRBD1. The CDR3 loop spans 14 amino acids. J was trimmed by 2 bases and V by 10 bases; bases with no gene match: 7. In nucleotides, the CDR3 is TGTGCCACCTCGGACAGGGTGGCCTACAATGAGCAGTTCTTC. This encodes CATSDRVAYNEQFF.

The V gene is TRBV11-1, the J gene TRBJ2-7, with 7 bases identical to TRBD2. The CDR3 runs to 15 residues. After removal of 0 bases from V and 5 bases from J, the junction contained 7 bases not matched to a gene. CDR1 and CDR2 (germline): SGHAT, FQDESV (reference sequence). CDR3 amino acids: CASSLARGLVDEQYF. As DNA, the CDR3 is TGTGCCAGCAGCTTAGCGCGGGGGTTGGTGGACGAGCAGTACTTC. The full variable domain, rest sourced from reference TRBV11-1 and TRBJ2-7, is EAEVAQSPRYKITEKSQAVAFWCDPISGHATLYWYRQILGQGPELLVQFQDESVVDDSQLPKDRFSAERLKGVDSTLKIQPAELGDSAMYLCASSLARGLVDEQYFGPGTRLTVT.

The rearrangement uses TRBV13 and TRBJ2-7; D remains unclear. The CDR3 runs to 12 residues. Germline CDR1 and CDR2: PRHDT and FYEKMQ (reference sequence). The ends were cut back, 0 bases at V and 6 bases at J, with 6 bases in the middle. The CDR3, as DNA: TGTGCCAGCAGCTTAGGTCCGGGCGAGCAGTACTTC. It encodes CASSLGPGEQYF.

The chain joins TRBV2 to TRBJ1-4; D is ambiguous. The CDR3 has 15 amino acids. Germline lookup yields CDR1 SNHLY and CDR2 FYNNEI. The germline V and J ends were trimmed by 6 bases and 3 bases, with 14 bases remaining between them. CDR3 loop: CASREADGPNEKLFF. In DNA, the CDR3 is TGTGCCAGCAGGGAGGCGGACGGACCTAATGAAAAACTGTTTTTT.

In this sample, this clonotype turned up once. The V and J genes are TRBV7-9 and TRBJ2-7; tentatively, D is TRBD2 (6 bases). Germline CDR1 SEHNR, CDR2 FQNEAQ (reference sequence). V was pared by 8 bases and J by 4 bases, with 15 bases between. The CDR3 runs to 13 residues. The CDR3 reads CASGAGGIYEQYF. As DNA, the CDR3 is TGTGCCAGCGGTGCTGGGGGGATTTACGAGCAGTACTTC.

The CDR3 DNA reads as TGTGCCAGCAGAAGAAAAGGGGCCCAAAACTATGGCTACACCTTC. Amino acid sequence: CASRRKGAQNYGYTF. The V and J genes are TRBV25-1 and TRBJ1-2; D perhaps matches TRBD1 (5 bases). CDR3 length equals 15 residues. Trimming cost V 6 bases and J 2 bases, with 16 bases left between them. Germline V gene lookup returns CDR1 MGHDK and CDR2 SYGVNS.

This chain links TRBV6-5 with TRBJ2-7; 9 bases line up with TRBD1. The length of the CDR3 is 14 residues. The ends lost 5 bases at V and 3 bases at J; junction bases unmatched: 5. CDR1 and CDR2 from the germline V gene are MNHEY and SVGAGI. CDR3 sequence (DNA): TGTGCCAGCAGTCCGACAGGGGGAGGCTACGAGCAGTACTTC. Amino acid sequence: CASSPTGGGYEQYF.

The chain links TRBV4-3 to TRBJ1-1; 7 bases match TRBD1. Germline values: CDR1 LGHNA, CDR2 YSLEER. This CDR3 has 15 residues. V was pared by 2 bases and J by 7 bases, with 10 bases of the junction left unmatched. In DNA, the CDR3 is TGCGCCAGCAGCCAACAAAGGACAGGCCAGGGTGAAGCTTTCTTT. This translates into CASSQQRTGQGEAFF.

This rearrangement joins TRBV7-9 to TRBJ2-5; D gene ambiguous. The V end lost 2 bases, the J end lost 4 bases, and 8 bases lay between the germline ends. Per germline, CDR1 SEHNR and CDR2 FQNEAQ (reference sequence). The CDR3 is 13 residues long. The CDR3 DNA follows: TGTGCCAGCAGCTTATTCTGGTCAGAGACCCAGTACTTC. This codes for CASSLFWSETQYF.

The V gene is TRBV7-9, the J gene TRBJ2-5, with 7 nucleotides matching TRBD1. This CDR3 spans 15 amino acids. With V trimmed by 5 bases and J by 3 bases, 9 bases remained unmatched. CDR1 is SEHNR and CDR2 is FQNEAQ in the germline V gene (reference sequence). In DNA form, the CDR3 reads TGTGCCAGCAGCCAGCTGGGACAGCCCGAAGAGACCCAGTACTTC. Translated, it gives CASSQLGQPEETQYF.

In its sample, this clonotype was seen a few times. The V call is TRBV5-1, the J call TRBJ2-7, with 7 nucleotides matching TRBD2. J was trimmed by 3 bases and V by 0 bases; bases with no gene match: 6. Per germline, CDR1 SGHRS and CDR2 YFSETQ. The CDR3 is 15 residues long. CDR3 sequence: CASSLGRGLVYEQYF. The CDR3 DNA reads TGCGCCAGCAGCTTGGGCCGAGGACTAGTCTACGAGCAGTACTTC.

The CDR3 spells CASSGTPYEAFF. The CDR3 nucleotides read TGTGCCAGCAGCGGGACCCCCTACGAAGCTTTCTTT. The chain carries TRBV5-6 and TRBJ1-1; D may be TRBD1 (5 bases). Germline-derived CDR1 and CDR2 are SGHDT and YYEEEE. The CDR3 is 12 amino acids. Trimming removed 4 bases from V and 8 bases from J, with 12 bases in between.

The chain couples TRBV9 to TRBJ2-7; 8 positions agree with TRBD1. The CDR3 has 13 amino acids. The V gene end was trimmed by 0 bases and the J gene end by 6 bases; junction bases not matched to a gene: 2. Germline CDR1 is SGDLS and CDR2 is YYNGEE. The CDR3 DNA follows: TGTGCCAGCAGCGTAGGGACAGGGATCGAGCAGTACTTC. This sequence encodes CASSVGTGIEQYF.

The chain combines TRBV6-4 with TRBJ1-5; no definite D call. This CDR3 region has 11 residues. In germline, CDR1 is MRHNA, CDR2 SNTAGT. Trimming left V 6 bases short and J 4 bases short, with 4 bases between. CDR3 protein: CASRLNQPQHF. The CDR3, as DNA: TGTGCCAGCAGATTGAATCAGCCCCAGCATTTT.

This clonotype was recorded only once. The chain links TRBV7-9 to TRBJ2-5, with unresolved D. This CDR3 region has 14 residues. V was pared by 4 bases and J by 6 bases, with 15 bases between. In germline, CDR1 is SEHNR, CDR2 FQNEAQ (reference sequence). CDR3: CASSSDAIRKTQYF. The CDR3 DNA reads TGTGCCAGCAGCTCGGATGCTATCAGGAAGACCCAGTACTTC.

The gene calls are TRBV4-2 and TRBJ2-7, with 7 bases aligning to TRBD1. The CDR3 is made up of 15 amino acids. The germline CDR1 and CDR2 sequences are LGHNA and YNFKEQ. Trimming took 4 bases from V and 2 from J; bases not matched to a gene: 8. The CDR3 DNA reads as TGTGCCAGCAGCCTTTCTAGGACAGGAGCCTACGAGCAGTACTTC. Its translation: CASSLSRTGAYEQYF.

CDR3 in DNA: TGTGCCAGCAGGACTAGCGGACGGTCCCCAGGCACAGATACGCAGTATTTT. Translating it yields CASRTSGRSPGTDTQYF. The chain carries TRBV7-2 and TRBJ2-3; 9 bases match TRBD2. In germline, CDR1 is SGHTA, CDR2 FQGNSA. The CDR3 length is 17 residues. V was clipped by 6 bases and J by 1 base; unmatched bases: 11.